The 25 T cell receptor beta chains listed next were all sequenced from one sample in a study of blood T cell repertoires in COVID-19 (dated by TCRdb to 2020 to 2021). Library method: the immunoSEQ multiplex PCR assay. TCRdb obtained this table from immuneACCESS and retained in-frame rearrangements with V and J assigned. These tables miss some clones; where compared with another copy, unresolved V genes account for less than half of the shortfall, and the remainder is unexplained. The sample data list some 320,000 clones, and 85% of these were observed just once. The ten largest account for around 2% of the sample. What was sequenced was PBMCs or T cells enriched from blood (not recorded which). Receptors were obtained from a young woman who had been exposed to COVID-19.

The V call is TRBV7-2, the J call TRBJ2-7, with 11 bases aligning to TRBD2. The germline V gene encodes CDR1 SGHTA and CDR2 FQGNSA. After removal of 4 bases from V and 2 bases from J, the junction contained 7 bases not matched to a gene. This CDR3 has 16 amino acids. CDR3 sequence (DNA): TGTGCCAGCAGCTATTTAGCGGGGGGGGTCCCCTACGAGCAGTACTTC. It specifies CASSYLAGGVPYEQYF.

This chain joins TRBV2 and TRBJ1-5; no reliable D call. Germline assignment: CDR1 SNHLY and CDR2 FYNNEI. The length of the CDR3 is 13 residues. V lost 8 bases and J 5 bases, leaving 13 bases between the germline ends. The chain's CDR3 is CASGLDSHQPQHF. The DNA of the CDR3 is TGTGCCAGCGGACTAGATTCACATCAGCCCCAGCATTTT.

The chain combines TRBV9 with TRBJ1-5; 8 bases map to TRBD1. After removal of 3 bases from V and 2 bases from J, the junction contained 1 base not matched to a gene. The CDR3 spans 14 residues. Germline assignment: CDR1 SGDLS and CDR2 YYNGEE. CDR3 residues: CASSADRGNQPQHF. The CDR3 coding sequence is TGTGCCAGCAGCGCGGACAGGGGCAATCAGCCCCAGCATTTT.

J is TRBJ2-1 and V is TRBV3-1 (or the pseudogene TRBV3-2), with 9 bases that match TRBD2. Germline V CDR1 and CDR2: LGHDT, YNNKEL (reference sequence). This CDR3 has 15 amino acids. J lost 0 bases, V lost 5 bases, and 2 bases had no gene match. The CDR3 is CASSERGASYNEQFF. CDR3 bases: TGTGCCAGCAGCGAGCGGGGGGCCTCCTACAATGAGCAGTTCTTC.

This clone has just a few counts. The chain combines TRBV30 with TRBJ2-5; a possible D gene is TRBD2 (5 bases). V was shortened by 7 bases and J by 1 base, with 13 bases between the two germline ends. The CDR3 is made up of 13 amino acids. CDR1 is GTSNPN and CDR2 is SVGIG in the germline V gene (reference sequence). The DNA for the CDR3 is TGTGCCTTTATCAAGCGGCCCCAAGAGACCCAGTACTTC. Its protein is CAFIKRPQETQYF.

The CDR3 sequence is CASSRAVSANSPLHF. Here the CDR3 DNA reads TGTGCCAGCAGCCGAGCGGTTTCGGCTAATTCACCCCTCCACTTT. The rearrangement links TRBV5-5 to TRBJ1-6; D is uncertain. The V end lost 4 bases, the J end lost 6 bases, and 14 bases lay between the germline ends. Germline CDR1 SGHKS, CDR2 YYEKEE (reference sequence). The CDR3 runs to 15 residues. Full variable domain (rest looked up from reference TRBV5-5 and TRBJ1-6): DAGVTQSPTHLIKTRGQQVTLRCSPISGHKSVSWYQQVLGQGPQFIFQYYEKEERGRGNFPDRFSARQFPNYSSELNVNALLLGDSALYLCASSRAVSANSPLHFGNGTRLTVT.

This chain uses TRBV4-3 with TRBJ1-1; the D is unclear. V was cut by 0 bases and J by 2 bases, with 7 bases left in between. The CDR3 loop spans 14 amino acids. Looked up from germline, CDR1 is LGHNA and CDR2 is YSLEER. The CDR3 DNA reads TGCGCCAGCAGCCAAGACAAACAAAACACTGAAGCTTTCTTT. The encoded protein is CASSQDKQNTEAFF.

V is TRBV5-1 and J is TRBJ2-5; 8 nucleotides align to TRBD1. Germline CDR1 is SGHRS and CDR2 is YFSETQ. V lost 4 bases to trimming and J lost 5 bases; unmatched junction nucleotides: 10. This CDR3 has 15 residues. The CDR3 DNA reads as TGCGCCAGCAGCACGGTACAGGGGGATGCGGAGACCCAGTACTTC. Translated: CASSTVQGDAETQYF. The full variable domain, in which reference TRBV5-1 and TRBJ2-5 provide the parts outside the CDR3, is KAGVTQTPRYLIKTRGQQVTLSCSPISGHRSVSWYQQTPGQGLQFLFEYFSETQRNKGNFPGRFSGRQFSNSRSEMNVSTLELGDSALYLCASSTVQGDAETQYFGPGTRLLVL.

The genes are TRBV7-4 and TRBJ2-7, with 9 bases fitting TRBD2. Germline V gene sequence: CDR1 SGHVT, CDR2 SQSDAQ. There are 18 residues in the CDR3. V was clipped by 0 bases and J by 4 bases; unmatched bases: 13. In DNA form, the CDR3 reads TGTGCCAGCAGCTTAGCTCTCCCCGGGCTAGCGGGGTTTTACGAGCAGTACTTC. Amino acid sequence: CASSLALPGLAGFYEQYF.

This chain uses TRBV2 with TRBJ1-2, with 7 bases lining up with TRBD1. CDR1 is SNHLY and CDR2 is FYNNEI in the germline V gene. The CDR3 totals 13 residues. The J segment lost 8 bases and the V segment lost 2 bases, leaving 5 bases of the junction unmatched. CDR3 amino acids: CASSEQGGQGYTF. The CDR3 DNA sequence: TGTGCCAGCAGTGAACAGGGGGGACAGGGCTACACCTTC.

The rearrangement joins TRBV4-1 to TRBJ2-3; D unclear. CDR1 and CDR2 from the germline V gene are MGHRA and YSYEKL. This CDR3 is built from 15 residues. The ends were cut back, 0 bases at V and 0 bases at J, with 7 bases in the middle. The CDR3 DNA sequence: TGCGCCAGCAGCCAAGATCTATCGAGCACAGATACGCAGTATTTT. Protein sequence: CASSQDLSSTDTQYF.

This chain joins TRBV28 and TRBJ1-6; D is ambiguous. Trimming shortened V by 2 bases and J by 4 bases, and 12 bases separated the two germline ends. CDR1 MDHEN and CDR2 SYDVKM come from the germline V gene. The CDR3 extends over 16 amino acids. The CDR3 region is CASSLTDRLYNSPLHF. CDR3 coding DNA: TGTGCCAGCAGTTTAACTGATCGATTGTATAATTCACCCCTCCACTTT.

This sequence joins TRBV19 and TRBJ1-1; D remains unclear. Trimming stripped 1 base from V and 4 bases from J, with 7 bases between. Germline assignment: CDR1 LNHDA and CDR2 SQIVND (reference sequence). This CDR3 contains 13 residues. In nucleotides, the CDR3 is TGTGCCAGTAGTATAGCTGGGAGCACTGAAGCTTTCTTT. Protein: CASSIAGSTEAFF.

This chain uses TRBV28 with TRBJ2-7; D may be TRBD2 (7 bases). Trimming removed 6 bases from V and 3 bases from J, with 15 bases in between. This CDR3 is built from 14 residues. Germline V lookup: CDR1 MDHEN, CDR2 SYDVKM. CDR3 DNA sequence: TGTGCCAGCAGGATAGGGGGGGTTGACTACGAGCAGTACTTC. Protein: CASRIGGVDYEQYF.

This chain connects TRBV5-5 to TRBJ1-4; the match to TRBD1 covers 8 bases. Germline CDR1 is SGHKS and CDR2 is YYEKEE (reference sequence). J lost 5 bases, V lost 6 bases, and 9 bases had no gene match. The CDR3 is 15 amino acids. Here the CDR3 reads CASNIITGGNEKLFF. The CDR3 coding sequence is TGTGCCAGCAACATCATAACAGGGGGGAATGAAAAACTGTTTTTT.

This chain links TRBV4-3 with TRBJ1-2; perhaps TRBD1 as D (6 bases). There are 14 residues in the CDR3. The germline CDR1 and CDR2 sequences are LGHNA and YSLEER. Deletions cut 1 base from V and 1 base from J, with 7 bases between. The CDR3 here is CASSQGTVNYGYTF. Here the CDR3 DNA reads TGCGCCAGCAGCCAAGGGACAGTTAACTATGGCTACACCTTC.

The chain joins TRBV12-3 or TRBV12-4 to TRBJ1-4; D is possibly TRBD1 (6 bases). With 6 bases removed from V and 8 bases from J, the gap between germline ends came to 13 bases. This CDR3 contains 13 residues. The CDR3 nucleotides read TGTGCCAGCAGCACAACAGGGTTAGAAAAACTGTTTTTT. As protein: CASSTTGLEKLFF.

The rearrangement joins TRBV28 to TRBJ2-3; 8 bases map to TRBD2. The CDR3 covers 14 residues. V was pared by 7 bases and J by 3 bases, with 6 bases of the junction left unmatched. Per the germline V gene, CDR1 is MDHEN and CDR2 is SYDVKM. CDR3 DNA sequence: TGTGCCAGCAAAACGGGGGGGCAAACAGATACGCAGTATTTT. Protein: CASKTGGQTDTQYF.

The chain is built from TRBV2 and TRBJ2-3; TRBD2 agrees at 11 bases. Germline V gene data show CDR1 as SNHLY and CDR2 as FYNNEI. With 8 bases clipped from V and 4 bases from J, the junction kept 5 bases outside the gene matches. This CDR3 contains 14 residues. In nucleotides, the CDR3 is TGTGCCAGCTCCCCGACTAGCGGGGCAGATACGCAGTATTTT. This sequence encodes CASSPTSGADTQYF.

This clone was detected only once. The chain has TRBV6-5 and TRBJ2-3; 11 positions agree with TRBD2. Germline V gene data show CDR1 as MNHEY and CDR2 as SVGAGI. V lost 2 bases to trimming and J lost 5 bases; unmatched junction nucleotides: 6. The CDR3 sequence is 16 residues long. The CDR3 protein is CASSYIAGGPRDTQYF. The CDR3 nucleotides read TGTGCCAGCAGTTACATAGCGGGAGGGCCAAGAGATACGCAGTATTTT.

This chain joins TRBV28 and TRBJ1-2; 8 nucleotides align to TRBD1. The length of the CDR3 is 14 residues. Germline-derived CDR1 and CDR2 are MDHEN and SYDVKM. V gave up 3 bases and J gave up 7 bases; unmatched junction bases: 7. CDR3 protein: CASSFSGQVRGYTF. The DNA of the CDR3 is TGTGCCAGCAGTTTCTCGGGACAGGTGCGTGGCTACACCTTC.

The V and J genes are TRBV27 and TRBJ2-7; D remains unclear. Trimming took off 2 bases at V and 1 base at J, with 6 bases between the two ends. This CDR3 comprises 13 residues. From germline, CDR1 is MNHEY and CDR2 SMNVEV (reference sequence). CDR3 region: CASSLGKSYEQYF. In DNA, the CDR3 is TGTGCCAGCAGTTTAGGCAAGTCCTACGAGCAGTACTTC.

The chain links TRBV28 to TRBJ2-7; the match to TRBD2 covers 9 bases. V lost 4 bases, J lost 4 bases, and 8 bases stayed unmatched. Germline V gene data show CDR1 as MDHEN and CDR2 as SYDVKM. This CDR3 region has 15 residues. CDR3 in amino acids: CASSSVSGGQYEQYF. In DNA, the CDR3 is TGTGCCAGCAGTTCAGTGAGCGGGGGGCAGTACGAGCAGTACTTC.

The rearrangement links TRBV5-1 to TRBJ2-1, with D possibly TRBD2 on 5 matching bases. The V end was cut by 2 bases, the J end by 6 bases, with 15 bases between. Germline-derived CDR1 and CDR2 are SGHRS and YFSETQ. The CDR3 loop spans 15 amino acids. Here the CDR3 DNA reads TGCGCCAGCAGCTTCGGACCCTCCCGGGGCAATGAGCAGTTCTTC. Encoded protein: CASSFGPSRGNEQFF.

V gene TRBV28 combines with J gene TRBJ2-5; 7 bases align to TRBD2. V shed 2 bases and J 5 bases; nucleotides not matched to a gene: 5. The CDR3 contains 14 residues. Germline V gene sequence: CDR1 MDHEN, CDR2 SYDVKM. This CDR3 reads CASSLGGSIETQYF. The CDR3 DNA reads as TGTGCCAGCAGTTTAGGCGGGAGTATTGAGACCCAGTACTTC.